This T cell receptor beta chain was retrieved from a study of T cell repertoires in cytomegalovirus infection. The table lists this clonotype with a few counts. Its antigen is as yet unknown. TCRdb redid the calling of the reads with MiXCR, one entry per CDR3 protein. The profile shows 35,000 to 55,000 distinct CDR3 sequences, about 21% of them singletons. The germline V gene encodes CDR1 SGHAT and CDR2 FQNNGV. Deletions cut 4 bases from V and 4 bases from J, with 11 bases between. This CDR3 contains 14 residues. Sequencing was performed on CD8+ T cells from cultured PBMCs, taken from culture after CMV antigen stimulation. The chain combines TRBV11-2 with TRBJ2-1; D may be TRBD1 (6 bases). The receptor's source is a human donor in good health (CMV status not recorded). Some clones in this sample may be carry-over from other donors' samples. CDR3: CASSSGHRYNEQFF. DNA for the CDR3: TGTGCCAGCAGCTCGGGACATAGATACAATGAGCAGTTCTTC.